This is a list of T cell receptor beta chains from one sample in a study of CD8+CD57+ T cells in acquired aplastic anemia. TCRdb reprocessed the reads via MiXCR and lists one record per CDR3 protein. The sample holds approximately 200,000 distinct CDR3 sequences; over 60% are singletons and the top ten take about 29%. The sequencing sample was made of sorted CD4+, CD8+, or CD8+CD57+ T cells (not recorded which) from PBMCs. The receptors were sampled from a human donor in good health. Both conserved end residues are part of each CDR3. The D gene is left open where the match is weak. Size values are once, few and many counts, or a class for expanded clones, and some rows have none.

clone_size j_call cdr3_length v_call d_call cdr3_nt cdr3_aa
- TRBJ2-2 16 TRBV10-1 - TGCGCCAGCAGTGAGGGGGAATTCGCGAACACCGGGGAGCTGTTTTTT CASSEGEFANTGELFF
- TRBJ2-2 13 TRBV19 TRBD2 TGTGCCAGTGCTAGCGGATACACCGGGGAGCTGTTTTTT CASASGYTGELFF
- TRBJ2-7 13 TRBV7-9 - TGTGCCAGCGAGGGGGACACGGCGGGCGAGCAGTACTTC CASEGDTAGEQYF
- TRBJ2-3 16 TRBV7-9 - TGTGCCAGCAGCTTAGTTCTGTCCGGTGGCACAGATACGCAGTATTTT CASSLVLSGGTDTQYF
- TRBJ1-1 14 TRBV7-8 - TGTGCCAGCAGCACATACAGGGAGACCACTGAAGCTTTCTTT CASSTYRETTEAFF
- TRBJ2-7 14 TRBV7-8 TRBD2 TGTGCCAGCAGCTTAACCGGGACTAGCTACGAGCAGTACTTC CASSLTGTSYEQYF
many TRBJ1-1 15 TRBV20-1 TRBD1 TGCAGTGCTACAATCTTGGGGACAGGGATGACTGAAGCTTTCTTT CSATILGTGMTEAFF
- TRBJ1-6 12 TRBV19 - TGTGCCAGTAGTAAGGGGCGCGGGGGTCTCCACTTT CASSKGRGGLHF
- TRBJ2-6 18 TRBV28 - TGTGCCAGCAGCTACACCGGGATTAGACCCTCTGGGGCCAACGTCCTGACTTTC CASSYTGIRPSGANVLTF
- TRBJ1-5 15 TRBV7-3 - TGTGCCAGCAGCTCCGGACAGAGTAGCAATCAGCCCCAGCATTTT CASSSGQSSNQPQHF
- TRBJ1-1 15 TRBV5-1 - TGCGCCAGCAGCTTCTTTGGGGCGCTGGGCGGTGAAGCTTTCTTT CASSFFGALGGEAFF
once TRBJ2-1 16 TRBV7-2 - TGTGCCAGCACCTCTTGGGCGGGACAGCGTGACAATGAGCAGTTCTTC CASTSWAGQRDNEQFF
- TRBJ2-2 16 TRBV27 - TGTGCCAGCAGTTTCCTTGGCAGTCCGAACACCGGGGAGCTGTTTTTT CASSFLGSPNTGELFF
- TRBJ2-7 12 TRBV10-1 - TGCGCCAGCAGTGAACGTGGATACGAGCAGTACTTC CASSERGYEQYF
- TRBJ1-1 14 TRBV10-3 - TGTGCCATCAGTGTGCGGGGTGAGAACACTGAAGCTTTCTTT CAISVRGENTEAFF
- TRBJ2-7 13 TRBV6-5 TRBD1 TGTGCCAGCAGACTATGGGACAGCTCTGGGGTGTACTTC CASRLWDSSGVYF
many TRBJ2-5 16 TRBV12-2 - TGTGCAAGTCGCCCTAGGAGGAAGCGGAGAGGAGAGACCCAGTACTTC CASRPRRKRRGETQYF